The T cell receptor beta chain under discussion was sequenced for a study of blood T cell repertoires in COVID-19. Sequenced by immunoSEQ multiplex PCR; TCRdb stores in-frame clones only, minus some. The table records around 94,000 clones, 65% to 85% of them present only once. The CDR3 contains 17 residues. The V gene end was trimmed by 4 bases and the J gene end by 9 bases; junction bases not matched to a gene: 14. Germline loops: CDR1 MDHEN, CDR2 SYDVKM. The sample comprised peripheral blood. This receptor was obtained from a man in his sixties with acute or convalescent COVID-19. V and J are TRBV28 and TRBJ1-6, with TRBD1 matching 8 bases. CDR3 region: CASSSPSLDRGGSPLHF. DNA for the CDR3: TGTGCCAGCAGTTCCCCAAGCCTTGACAGGGGTGGTTCACCCCTCCACTTT.